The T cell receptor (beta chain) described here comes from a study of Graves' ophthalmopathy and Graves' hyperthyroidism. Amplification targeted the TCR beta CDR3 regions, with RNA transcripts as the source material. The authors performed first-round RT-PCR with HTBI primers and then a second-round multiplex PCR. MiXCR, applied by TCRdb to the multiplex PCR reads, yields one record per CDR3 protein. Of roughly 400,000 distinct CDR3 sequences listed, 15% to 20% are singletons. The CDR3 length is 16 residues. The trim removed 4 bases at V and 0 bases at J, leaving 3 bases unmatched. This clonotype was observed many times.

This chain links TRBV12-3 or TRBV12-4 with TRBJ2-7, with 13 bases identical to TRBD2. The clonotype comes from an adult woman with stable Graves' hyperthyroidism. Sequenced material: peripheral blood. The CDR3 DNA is TGTGCCAGCAGTTCCCGACTAGCGGGAGGCTCCTACGAGCAGTACTTC. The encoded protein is CASSSRLAGGSYEQYF.